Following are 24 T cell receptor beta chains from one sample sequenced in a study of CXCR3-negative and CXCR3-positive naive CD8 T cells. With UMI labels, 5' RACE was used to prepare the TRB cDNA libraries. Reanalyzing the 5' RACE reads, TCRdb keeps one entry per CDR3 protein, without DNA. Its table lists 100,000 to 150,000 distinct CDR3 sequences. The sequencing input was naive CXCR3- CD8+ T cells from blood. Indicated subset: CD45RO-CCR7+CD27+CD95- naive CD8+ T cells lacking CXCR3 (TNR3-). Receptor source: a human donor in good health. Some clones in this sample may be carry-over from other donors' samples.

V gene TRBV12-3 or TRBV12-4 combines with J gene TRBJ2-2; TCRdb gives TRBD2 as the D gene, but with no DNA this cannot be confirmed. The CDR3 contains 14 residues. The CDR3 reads CASTSPGGPGELFF.

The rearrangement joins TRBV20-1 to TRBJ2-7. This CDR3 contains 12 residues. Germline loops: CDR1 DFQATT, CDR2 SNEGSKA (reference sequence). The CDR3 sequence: CSALGALYEQYF.

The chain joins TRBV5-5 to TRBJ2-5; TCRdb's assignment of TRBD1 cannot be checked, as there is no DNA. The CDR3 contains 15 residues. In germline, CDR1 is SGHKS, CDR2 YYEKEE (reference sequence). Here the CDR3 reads CASSIDRSPYNEQFF. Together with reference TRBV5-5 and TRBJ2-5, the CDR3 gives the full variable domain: DAGVTQSPTHLIKTRGQQVTLRCSPISGHKSVSWYQQVLGQGPQFIFQYYEKEERGRGNFPDRFSARQFPNYSSELNVNALLLGDSALYLCASSIDRSPYNEQFFGPGTRLLVL.

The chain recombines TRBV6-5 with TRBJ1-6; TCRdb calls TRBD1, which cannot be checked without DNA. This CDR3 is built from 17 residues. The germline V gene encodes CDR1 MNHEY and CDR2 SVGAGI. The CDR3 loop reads CASKDRGRLNYNSPLHF.

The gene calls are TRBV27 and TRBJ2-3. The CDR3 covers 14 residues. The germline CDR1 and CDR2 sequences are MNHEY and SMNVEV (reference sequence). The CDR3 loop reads CASTSGIRTDTQYF.

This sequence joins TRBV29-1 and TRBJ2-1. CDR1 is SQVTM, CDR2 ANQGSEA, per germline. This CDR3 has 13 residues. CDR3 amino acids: CSVVASTYNEQFF.

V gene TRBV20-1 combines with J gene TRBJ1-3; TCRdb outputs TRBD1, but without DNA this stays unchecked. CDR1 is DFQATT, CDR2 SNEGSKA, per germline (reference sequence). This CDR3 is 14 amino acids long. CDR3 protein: CSAQLTGAGNTIYF.

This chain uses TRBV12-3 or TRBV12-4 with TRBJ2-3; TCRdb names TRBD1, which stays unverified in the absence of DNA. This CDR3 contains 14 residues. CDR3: CASTTGFLTDTQYF.

The CDR3 is CASSFLGTGYKDTQYF. The chain uses TRBV28 and TRBJ2-3; TCRdb outputs TRBD1, but without DNA this stays unchecked. Germline values: CDR1 MDHEN, CDR2 SYDVKM. This CDR3 region has 16 residues. Full variable domain (outside the CDR3, taken from reference TRBV28 and TRBJ2-3): DVKVTQSSRYLVKRTGEKVFLECVQDMDHENMFWYRQDPGLGLRLIYFSYDVKMKEKGDIPEGYSVSREKKERFSLILESASTNQTSMYLCASSFLGTGYKDTQYFGPGTRLTVL.

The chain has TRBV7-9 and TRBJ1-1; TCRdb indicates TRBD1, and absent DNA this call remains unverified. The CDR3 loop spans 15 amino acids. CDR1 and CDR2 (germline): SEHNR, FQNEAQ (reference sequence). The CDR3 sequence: CASSGGTGLNTEAFF.

The chain's CDR3 is CASSPSRSFYNSPLHF. The V and J genes are TRBV28 and TRBJ1-6; there is no DNA to check the TCRdb D call of TRBD1. This CDR3 is 16 amino acids long. Germline lookup yields CDR1 MDHEN and CDR2 SYDVKM. Drawing the rest from reference TRBV28 and TRBJ1-6, the complete variable domain is DVKVTQSSRYLVKRTGEKVFLECVQDMDHENMFWYRQDPGLGLRLIYFSYDVKMKEKGDIPEGYSVSREKKERFSLILESASTNQTSMYLCASSPSRSFYNSPLHFGNGTRLTVT.

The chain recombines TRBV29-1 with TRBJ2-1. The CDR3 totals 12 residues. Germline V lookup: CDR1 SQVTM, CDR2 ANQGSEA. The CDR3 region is CSVEYTHNEQFF.

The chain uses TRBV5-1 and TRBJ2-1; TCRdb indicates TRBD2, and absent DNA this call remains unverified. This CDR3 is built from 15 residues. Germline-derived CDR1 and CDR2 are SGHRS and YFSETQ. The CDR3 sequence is CASSVGLAGGDEQFF.

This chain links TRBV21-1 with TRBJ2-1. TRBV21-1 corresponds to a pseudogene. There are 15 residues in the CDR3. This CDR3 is CASSNEETVSNEQFF.

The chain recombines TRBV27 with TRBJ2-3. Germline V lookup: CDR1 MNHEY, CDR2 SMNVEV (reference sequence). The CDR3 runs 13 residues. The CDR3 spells CASSFASTDTQYF.

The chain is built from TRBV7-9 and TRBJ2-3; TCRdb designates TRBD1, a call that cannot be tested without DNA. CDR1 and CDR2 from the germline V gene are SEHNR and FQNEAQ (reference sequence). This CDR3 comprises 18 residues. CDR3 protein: CASSLAGTGVRSTDTQYF.

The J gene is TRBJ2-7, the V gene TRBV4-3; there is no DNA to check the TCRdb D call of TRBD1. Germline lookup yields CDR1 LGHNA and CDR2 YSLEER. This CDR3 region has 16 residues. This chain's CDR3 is CASSQESPGSSYEQYF.

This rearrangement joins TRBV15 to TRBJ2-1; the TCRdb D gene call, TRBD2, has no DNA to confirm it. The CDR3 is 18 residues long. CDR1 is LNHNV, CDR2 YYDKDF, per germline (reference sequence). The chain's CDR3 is CATSRVLAGGRTYNEQFF. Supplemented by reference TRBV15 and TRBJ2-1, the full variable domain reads DAMVIQNPRYQVTQFGKPVTLSCSQTLNHNVMYWYQQKSSQAPKLLFHYYDKDFNNEADTPDNFQSRRPNTSFCFLDIRSPGLGDTAMYLCATSRVLAGGRTYNEQFFGPGTRLTVL.

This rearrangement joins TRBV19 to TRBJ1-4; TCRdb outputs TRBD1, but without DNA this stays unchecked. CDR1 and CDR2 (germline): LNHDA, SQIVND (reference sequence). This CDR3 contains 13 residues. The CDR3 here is CATTTPGTRGLFF.

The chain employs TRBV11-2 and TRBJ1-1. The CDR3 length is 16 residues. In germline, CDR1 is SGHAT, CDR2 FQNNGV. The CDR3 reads CASSLGRGGPPTEAFF. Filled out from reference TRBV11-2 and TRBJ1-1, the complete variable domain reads EAGVAQSPRYKIIEKRQSVAFWCNPISGHATLYWYQQILGQGPKLLIQFQNNGVVDDSQLPKDRFSAERLKGVDSTLKIQPAKLEDSAVYLCASSLGRGGPPTEAFFGQGTRLTVV.

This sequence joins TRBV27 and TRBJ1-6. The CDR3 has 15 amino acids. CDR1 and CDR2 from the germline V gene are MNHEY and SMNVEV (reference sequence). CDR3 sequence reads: CASGTVSSYNSPLHF.

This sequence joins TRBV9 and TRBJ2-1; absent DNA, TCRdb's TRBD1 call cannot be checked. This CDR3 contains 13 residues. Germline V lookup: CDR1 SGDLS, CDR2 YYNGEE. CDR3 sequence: CASSFPGFNEQFF.

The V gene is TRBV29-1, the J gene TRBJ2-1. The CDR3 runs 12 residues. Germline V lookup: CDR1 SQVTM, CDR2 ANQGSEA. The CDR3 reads CSVSDGNNEQFF.

The CDR3 sequence: CASSLSGGTYEQYF. The chain uses TRBV5-6 and TRBJ2-7; TCRdb gives TRBD2 as the D gene, but with no DNA this cannot be confirmed. CDR1 is SGHDT and CDR2 is YYEEEE in the germline V gene. CDR3 length: 14 amino acids.